The rows below give T cell receptor beta chains drawn from one sample of a study of blood T cells in healthy people across ages. A single record per CDR3 protein comes from TCRdb applying MiXCR to the 5' RACE reads. The table records hundreds of thousands of distinct CDR3 sequences, approximately 53% of them present only once. Sequenced input: blood. These receptors originate from a man aged 35 to 55 in good health. Each CDR3 is given with its conserved first and last residue. The D gene is left open where the match is weak. Not every row has a clone size; where given, it reads once, few, many or a size class.

abundance	v_gene	d_gene	CDR3aa
.	TRBV9	.	CASSVADNTRGYTF
few	TRBV20-1	.	CSARLNNYGYTF
.	TRBV3-1	.	CASSQELRTADTQYF
.	TRBV7-2	TRBD2	CASSTPGTSGGLTYNEQYF
.	TRBV4-3	TRBD2	CASSQQWEGYNEQFF
many	TRBV12-3/TRBV12-4	TRBD2	CASSQTGGVKTQYF
.	TRBV19	.	CASWGAGLLDTQYF
.	TRBV9	TRBD1	CASSAWTGGYERYF
.	TRBV9	.	CASSVSLGGTEAFF
.	TRBV7-9	TRBD1	CASSGGTGNNQPQHF
few	TRBV29-1	.	CSAKTGPNEKLFF
.	TRBV20-1	.	CSAVDPGGSGTSEQYF
many	TRBV5-1	.	CASSLDSSSYNEQFF
.	TRBV5-1	TRBD1	CASSSRGQGQFF
few	TRBV5-1	.	CASSLGLREQYF